The text below deals with one T cell receptor beta chain. It lacks a known antigen. No much larger clone is present one base from it, and per-base qualities are unavailable. These data are taken from a study of identical twins (dated by TCRdb to 2016 to 2017). The study in broad terms: TCR alpha and beta repertoires from monozygotic twins, unrelated adults of various ages and cord blood were deep-sequenced to test whether fetal clonotypes persist. To rule out contamination, the twin experiments were replicated at different times with different library preparation protocols.

The library was built by means of 5' RACE. Sequencer: Illumina HiSeq 2000. Template switching introduced a universal primer binding site; the final cDNA contained a unique molecular identifier, enabling accurate counting of TCR cDNA molecules. First-strand cDNA for TCR alpha and beta chains was synthesized from specific primers in the conserved constant-segment region. To control for contamination, each cDNA library was double barcoded with a SMART-Mk sample barcode plus Illumina barcodes. TruSeq adapter sequences along with Illumina sample barcodes were introduced in two successive PCR steps. TCR alpha and beta cDNA libraries were sequenced on the Illumina HiSeq platform with custom primers. Concerning the study's data processing: Unique molecular identifiers were extracted from raw reads with MiGEC, and CDR3 positions were determined with MiXCR. For each individual, recombination models were inferred using an EM algorithm with the repgenHMM and IGoR tools. The tcR package in R was used for shared clonotype analysis, with sharing normalized by the product of cloneset sizes. To study raw recombination free of thymic and clonal selection effects, out-of-frame nonproductive sequences were analyzed. TCRdb itself trimmed the public reads at Q25 with fastp, ran MiXCR and retained productive beta chains. Each entry is one CDR3 protein sequence, shown with its most common DNA and genes. TCRdb, not the authors, supplied the V and J calls. The sample includes fewer than 350,000 distinct CDR3 sequences, with less than 9% observed a single time. The top ten clones comprise around 2.1% of the sample.

Every donor in the study was a healthy Caucasian. The twin cohort comprised three pairs of female monozygotic twins, all aged roughly 18 to 29 years. Using Miltenyi CD45RO+ enrichment and human naive T-cell isolation kits, memory (CD45RO+) and naive T cells were isolated from PBMC. General study outcomes and caveats: Fewer insertions were carried by abundant cord blood beta clonotypes, a similar but weaker trend appeared in young adult naive repertoires, and no such trend appeared in memory repertoires. Excess twin sharing in beta out-of-frame sequences was weaker because fewer shared sequences lowered the signal-to-noise ratio. Zero-insertion analyses could be partly confounded by invariant T cells such as MAIT and iNKT, though diverse VJ usage argued against such confounding for most clonotypes. Because the same donors could not be followed over many years, conclusions were based on cross-sectional statistical analysis. Recombination models systematically underestimated out-of-frame TCR alpha sharing in monozygotic twins but agreed with sharing between unrelated individuals. Compared with coincidental sharing between unrelated individuals, out-of-frame TCR alpha sequences shared between twins had an excess of sequences with low generation probability.

From its cysteine to its phenylalanine, the CDR3 spans 17 amino acids. Of all the DNA, just the CDR3 is kept, 51 bases in frame from base 1. The germline V gene encodes CDR1 DFQATT and CDR2 SNEGSKA (reference sequence). V lost 1 base and J lost 2 bases, and the count of bases not matched to a germline gene is 10. The same sample was also studied in work on yellow fever vaccine responses in identical twins. Per the second study: According to the authors, in identical twins the way T cells responded to vaccination appeared partly convergent and partly personalized. In identical twins, the study followed T cell clones that responded to the vaccine with precision.

The sequence links TRBV20-1 to TRBJ2-4; 8 middle bases align to TRBD2. Sequencing used memory (CD45RO+) T cells sorted from blood. This sample's cell subset or site label indicates: CD45RO+ enriched T cells. The clonotype was recovered from a woman aged 18-29 years in good health. For the CDR3, the sequence is CSARGPSGGKTKNIQYF. The sequenced DNA: TGCAGTGCTAGAGGGCCCTCGGGGGGGAAAACCAAAAACATTCAGTACTTC.